The 20 T cell receptor beta chains presented below share a single source sample, sequenced in a study of cytomegalovirus exposure and HLA in healthy donors. Sequencing used immunoSEQ multiplex PCR; TCRdb keeps in-frame clones, though not all of them. The data show about 98,000 clones, with roughly 84% seen just once and 6.3% held by the top ten. The sequencing sample was made of PBMCs. The receptors were sampled from a man in his late teens or twenties in good health and CMV-seropositive.

The V and J genes are TRBV4-2 and TRBJ2-1; D possibly corresponds to TRBD2 (6 bases). This CDR3 is 17 amino acids long. Germline V gene data show CDR1 as LGHNA and CDR2 as YNFKEQ. V was shortened by 2 bases and J by 4 bases, with 18 bases between the two germline ends. DNA for the CDR3: TGTGCCAGCAGCCAATACGGTGCGGGACGAACATACAATGAGCAGTTCTTC. Its translation: CASSQYGAGRTYNEQFF.

The gene calls are TRBV11-3 and TRBJ2-7; 11 bases are shared with TRBD2. Germline V gene lookup returns CDR1 SGHNT and CDR2 YENEEA. The V gene end was trimmed by 1 base and the J gene end by 0 bases; junction bases not matched to a gene: 8. The CDR3 contains 18 residues. CDR3 amino acids: CASSLGSSGRTSSYEQYF. CDR3 sequence (DNA): TGTGCCAGCAGCTTAGGTTCTAGCGGGAGGACCAGCTCCTACGAGCAGTACTTC.

The chain carries TRBV28 and TRBJ2-7; TRBD1 matches 10 bases. The CDR3 consists of 16 residues. Unmatched junction bases numbered 8, after V lost 5 bases and J lost 1 base. Germline V gene lookup returns CDR1 MDHEN and CDR2 SYDVKM. Here the CDR3 DNA reads TGTGCCAGCAGTGAAACGGGACAGGGGATATCCTACGAGCAGTACTTC. Its protein product is CASSETGQGISYEQYF.

This chain joins TRBV5-4 and TRBJ2-7; TRBD2 matches at 9 bases. J lost 4 bases, V lost 1 base, and 9 bases had no gene match. The CDR3 totals 16 residues. The germline gives CDR1 SGHNT, CDR2 YYREEE (reference sequence). The CDR3 protein is CASSLQGGLAPYEQYF. CDR3 sequence (DNA): TGTGCCAGCAGCTTGCAAGGGGGACTAGCCCCTTACGAGCAGTACTTC.

This clone was observed once. The chain recombines TRBV13 with TRBJ2-7; D is ambiguous. Germline CDR1 reads PRHDT; CDR2 reads FYEKMQ (reference sequence). V was trimmed by 1 base and J by 2 bases, leaving 6 bases between them. This CDR3 comprises 13 residues. The CDR3 here is CASSLEAAYEQYF. The CDR3 region has the DNA TGTGCCAGCAGCTTAGAAGCCGCCTACGAGCAGTACTTC.

The chain uses TRBV19 and TRBJ1-2; D gene unclear. The CDR3 runs to 13 residues. Germline lookup yields CDR1 LNHDA and CDR2 SQIVND (reference sequence). V was clipped by 4 bases and J by 4 bases, with 10 bases between them. The CDR3 here is CASSTGGFYGYTF. CDR3 DNA: TGTGCCAGTAGTACGGGTGGGTTCTATGGCTACACCTTC.

The chain uses TRBV27 and TRBJ2-7, with D possibly matching TRBD1 (5 bases). Trimming pared 6 bases from V and 7 bases from J, leaving 28 bases between. The length of the CDR3 is 17 residues. Germline lookup yields CDR1 MNHEY and CDR2 SMNVEV (reference sequence). CDR3 sequence reads: CASSLGGRVYPSEEQYF. CDR3 nucleotide sequence: TGTGCCAGCAGCCTAGGTGGCAGGGTGTATCCGTCTGAAGAGCAGTACTTC.

The chain couples TRBV4-1 to TRBJ1-2; no reliable D call. Germline V gives CDR1 MGHRA, CDR2 YSYEKL. The CDR3 has 13 amino acids. V was pared by 6 bases and J by 3 bases, with 11 bases between. CDR3 in DNA: TGCGCCAGCAGAAGAGACTGGGACTATGGCTACACCTTC. Its translation: CASRRDWDYGYTF.

This chain uses TRBV6-6 with TRBJ1-1, with D unresolved. CDR1 is MNHNY, CDR2 SVGAGI, per germline (reference sequence). V lost 6 bases, J lost 5 bases, and 13 bases lay in between. The CDR3 runs to 13 residues. The CDR3 here is CASSPGLSTEAFF. The CDR3 DNA follows: TGTGCCAGCAGCCCCGGACTATCTACTGAAGCTTTCTTT.

The rearrangement uses TRBV5-1 and TRBJ2-3; 8 bases match TRBD2. J gave up 2 bases and V 4 bases, and 6 bases lay outside the gene matches. This CDR3 has 15 amino acids. Germline-derived CDR1 and CDR2 are SGHRS and YFSETQ. The chain's CDR3 is CASSEGGGYTDTQYF. CDR3 bases: TGCGCCAGCAGCGAGGGCGGGGGGTACACAGATACGCAGTATTTT.

The gene calls are TRBV5-1 and TRBJ2-1; 13 bases fit TRBD2. Germline CDR1 SGHRS, CDR2 YFSETQ. The V and J ends lost 1 base and 4 bases, in that order; junction bases with no gene match: 5. CDR3 length: 17 residues. The CDR3 DNA is TGCGCCAGCAGCTTGACTAGCGGGGGGGGGAGGTACAATGAGCAGTTCTTC. As protein: CASSLTSGGGRYNEQFF.

This chain joins TRBV5-1 and TRBJ2-1; 11 bases match TRBD2. V trimming: 5 bases; J trimming: 2 bases; junction bases outside the gene matches: 6. The germline gives CDR1 SGHRS, CDR2 YFSETQ. There are 16 residues in the CDR3. CDR3 in DNA: TGCGCCAGCAGTCTGACTAGCGGGACCACCTACAATGAGCAGTTCTTC. Its protein is CASSLTSGTTYNEQFF. Drawing the rest from reference TRBV5-1 and TRBJ2-1, the complete variable domain is KAGVTQTPRYLIKTRGQQVTLSCSPISGHRSVSWYQQTPGQGLQFLFEYFSETQRNKGNFPGRFSGRQFSNSRSEMNVSTLELGDSALYLCASSLTSGTTYNEQFFGPGTRLTVL.

This rearrangement joins TRBV25-1 to TRBJ1-2; 9 bases match TRBD1. The length of the CDR3 is 15 residues. Germline V gives CDR1 MGHDK, CDR2 SYGVNS. The junction had 4 bases not matched to a gene; V was cut back by 3 bases and J by 2 bases. CDR3 sequence: CASSEGTGINYGYTF. CDR3 DNA: TGTGCCAGCAGTGAGGGGACAGGGATAAACTATGGCTACACCTTC.

This clone has a single count. The CDR3 region has the DNA TGTGCCAGCAGCCAAGAGTGGAAATCGGGGACCCAGTACTTC. This sequence encodes CASSQEWKSGTQYF. This chain uses TRBV14 with TRBJ2-5, with D unresolved. Per germline, CDR1 SGHDN and CDR2 FVKESK. The CDR3 runs 14 residues. With 0 bases removed from V and 7 bases from J, the gap between germline ends came to 12 bases.

The chain carries TRBV2 and TRBJ1-5; the match to TRBD1 covers 8 bases. Germline CDR1 reads SNHLY; CDR2 reads FYNNEI. The CDR3 sequence is 16 residues long. V lost 5 bases and J lost 2; bases outside the gene matches: 8. CDR3: CASSIGQGNGNQPQHF. CDR3 sequence (DNA): TGTGCCAGCAGTATAGGACAGGGTAACGGCAATCAGCCCCAGCATTTT.

This clone was seen a few times. The rearrangement links TRBV5-8 to TRBJ2-5, with TRBD2 as a possible D gene (6 bases). The CDR3 is made up of 14 amino acids. CDR1 is SGHTS, CDR2 YDEGEE, per germline. Trimming left V 3 bases short and J 3 bases short, with 12 bases between. The CDR3 bases are TGTGCCAGCAGCTGGAGACGACTAGAAGAGACCCAGTACTTC. It yields the protein CASSWRRLEETQYF.

The genes are TRBV27 and TRBJ2-3; unclear D gene. Deletions cut 1 base from V and 2 bases from J, with 7 bases between. From germline, CDR1 is MNHEY and CDR2 SMNVEV (reference sequence). The CDR3 runs 14 residues. CDR3 coding DNA: TGTGCCAGCAGTTTATTCGGTGACACAGATACGCAGTATTTT. Protein sequence: CASSLFGDTDTQYF.

The rearrangement uses TRBV23-1 and TRBJ2-7; a possible D gene is TRBD2 (7 bases). TRBV23-1 is recorded as an ORF, its role being uncertain. The V end was cut by 1 base, the J end by 4 bases, with 14 bases between. CDR3 length equals 15 residues. The CDR3 DNA is TGCGCCAGCAGTCAATGGACGGGGGGCGTTTACGAGCAGTACTTC. Its translation: CASSQWTGGVYEQYF.

The chain links TRBV11-3 to TRBJ2-7; perhaps TRBD1 as D (6 bases). Germline lookup yields CDR1 SGHNT and CDR2 YENEEA. The V gene lost 1 base and the J gene lost 1 base, with 11 bases spanning the gap. The CDR3 is 15 amino acids. This chain's CDR3 is CASSLAGAESYEQYF. The CDR3 DNA sequence: TGTGCCAGCAGCTTAGCAGGGGCTGAGTCCTACGAGCAGTACTTC.

The rearrangement uses TRBV15 and TRBJ1-1; D is unclear. This CDR3 contains 12 residues. Germline values: CDR1 LNHNV, CDR2 YYDKDF (reference sequence). The V end lost 5 bases, the J end lost 9 bases, and 13 bases lay between the germline ends. The CDR3 protein is CATSAEFPQAFF. As DNA, the CDR3 is TGTGCCACCAGCGCCGAGTTCCCCCAAGCTTTCTTT.